This entry lists 16 T cell receptor beta chains sequenced from one sample in a study of immune characterization of retroperitoneal liposarcoma. MiXCR, run by TCRdb on the PCR reads, gives a single entry per CDR3 protein. The sample holds approximately 3,000 distinct CDR3 sequences, roughly 50% seen once. The specimen sequenced was tumor tissue. The receptors were gathered from a male donor with retroperitoneal liposarcoma.

In its sample, this clonotype was seen a few times. The CDR3 sequence is CASTTTGGGTQYF. In nucleotides, the CDR3 is TGTGCCAGCACCACCACAGGGGGGGGGACCCAGTACTTC. This chain joins TRBV6-1 and TRBJ2-5; TRBD1 is a possible D gene (8 bases). Germline V gene lookup returns CDR1 MNHNS and CDR2 SASEGT. This CDR3 is 13 amino acids long. V shed 7 bases and J shed 7 bases, with 16 bases lying between them.

The V gene is TRBV12-3 or TRBV12-4, the J gene TRBJ2-1, with D unclear. The CDR3 spans 16 residues. V shed 3 bases and J shed 4 bases, with 16 bases lying between them. The CDR3 bases are TGTGCCAGCAGTTTTCGGAGTCTCTCCCAATACAATGAGCAGTTCTTC. Its translation is CASSFRSLSQYNEQFF.

V gene TRBV6-1 combines with J gene TRBJ2-1; 9 bases are shared with TRBD2. With V trimmed by 6 bases and J by 0 bases, 3 bases remained unmatched. Germline V gene sequence: CDR1 MNHNS, CDR2 SASEGT. The CDR3 covers 15 residues. Written as DNA, the CDR3 is TGTGCCAGCAGGCTGGGACTAGCCTCCTACAATGAGCAGTTCTTC. Its translation is CASRLGLASYNEQFF.

The chain uses TRBV10-3 and TRBJ2-1; 13 positions agree with TRBD2. The last part of the DNA fits TRBJ2-7 better; the J call may be wrong. Germline V CDR1 and CDR2: ENHRY, SYGVKD. The CDR3 length is 17 residues. The CDR3 nucleotides read TGTGCCATCAGTGTTACTAGCGGGAGGGCCGAGGTGTACGAGCAGTACTTC. It encodes CAISVTSGRAEVYEQYF.

By share, this clonotype ranks as large. The chain couples TRBV6-6 to TRBJ2-2, with 13 bases matching TRBD2. V was pared by 2 bases and J by 10 bases, with 4 bases of the junction left unmatched. The CDR3 covers 15 residues. The germline gives CDR1 MNHNY, CDR2 SVGAGI (reference sequence). The CDR3 loop reads CASSYTSGGAEELFF. The CDR3 DNA is TGTGCCAGCAGTTACACTAGCGGGGGGGCCGAGGAGCTGTTTTTT.

This clonotype came up a few times. V and J are TRBV6-1 and TRBJ2-2; the D gene could be TRBD1 or TRBD2 (5 bases each). The V end lost 7 bases, the J end lost 4 bases, and 10 bases lay between the germline ends. From germline, CDR1 is MNHNS and CDR2 SASEGT. This CDR3 is built from 13 residues. The CDR3 DNA reads as TGTGCCAGCATCGGGACGGTCACCGGGGAGCTGTTTTTT. This gives the protein CASIGTVTGELFF.

This clonotype was seen a few times. The J gene is TRBJ2-3, the V gene TRBV6-1, with TRBD2 matching 15 bases. The germline gives CDR1 MNHNS, CDR2 SASEGT. Unmatched junction bases numbered 0, after V lost 4 bases and J lost 4 bases. The CDR3 is 15 amino acids. CDR3 sequence reads: CASSGTSGGADTQYF. CDR3 DNA sequence: TGTGCCAGCAGTGGGACTAGCGGGGGGGCAGATACGCAGTATTTT.

There are a few counts of this clonotype. The chain is built from TRBV6-6 and TRBJ2-3, with 7 bases that match TRBD2. From germline, CDR1 is MNHNY and CDR2 SVGAGI (reference sequence). The CDR3 runs 13 residues. Trimming removed 3 bases from V and 10 bases from J; junction bases left unmatched: 7. The chain's CDR3 is CASSYQAGVPQYF. The CDR3 nucleotides read TGTGCCAGCAGTTATCAGGCGGGAGTACCGCAGTATTTT.

The J gene is TRBJ2-1, the V gene TRBV6-1; 12 bases are shared with TRBD2. This CDR3 is 16 amino acids long. Trimming at V came to 2 bases and at J to 4 bases, leaving 3 bases not matched to a gene. Germline CDR1 and CDR2: MNHNS and SASEGT. This chain's CDR3 is CASSEWGTSGYNEQFF. CDR3 nucleotide sequence: TGTGCCAGCAGTGAATGGGGGACTAGCGGGTACAATGAGCAGTTCTTC.

The V gene is TRBV7-2, the J gene TRBJ1-1; the D is unclear. V shed 4 bases and J shed 0 bases, with 6 bases lying between them. CDR1 SGHTA and CDR2 FQGNSA come from the germline V gene. CDR3 length: 13 residues. The CDR3 loop is CASSSGMNTEAFF. The CDR3 nucleotides are TGTGCCAGCAGCTCGGGGATGAACACTGAAGCTTTCTTT.

This clonotype is large within its sample. The DNA of the CDR3 is TGCGCCAGCACTCCAGGATTGACTAGCGGGGCGGGATCCTACAATGAGCAGTTCTTC. As protein: CASTPGLTSGAGSYNEQFF. This rearrangement joins TRBV5-1 to TRBJ2-1; 11 nucleotides agree with TRBD2. V trimming: 6 bases; J trimming: 1 base; junction bases outside the gene matches: 15. This CDR3 region has 19 residues. Germline V gene lookup returns CDR1 SGHRS and CDR2 YFSETQ.

The chain recombines TRBV11-1 with TRBJ2-1, with D tentatively TRBD1 or TRBD2 (6 bases each). The end of the DNA aligns better with TRBJ2-7, so the J call may be wrong. The germline V gene encodes CDR1 SGHAT and CDR2 FQDESV (reference sequence). The CDR3 spans 15 residues. The CDR3 nucleotides are TGTGCCAGCAGCTTAGACTGGGGGGCCCACAATGAGCAGTACTTC. Its translation is CASSLDWGAHNEQYF.

The chain joins TRBV12-3 or TRBV12-4 to TRBJ2-4; TRBD2 matches 11 bases. Germline trimming cut 2 bases from V and 2 bases from J; bases unmatched to any gene: 8. CDR3 length: 18 amino acids. CDR3 sequence (DNA): TGTGCCAGCAGTTTAAGAGGGGGACTAGCGGAACCCAAAAACATTCAGTACTTC. Amino acid sequence: CASSLRGGLAEPKNIQYF.

A note on this clonotype: A much larger clone lies a single base off, so this may be a read error. CDR3 amino acids: CASSEAQTGGQETQYF. The CDR3 region has the DNA TGTGCCAGCAGTGAAGCCCAGACAGGGGGCCAAGAGACCCAGTACTTC. This rearrangement joins TRBV6-1 to TRBJ2-1; 9 bases line up with TRBD1. Gene TRBJ2-5 matches the end of the DNA better, so the J call may be wrong. Germline values: CDR1 MNHNS, CDR2 SASEGT. CDR3 size: 16 residues.

This clonotype has more than one count but fewer than ten. The J gene is TRBJ2-1, the V gene TRBV6-1; 7 bases match TRBD2. The germline V gene has CDR1 MNHNS and CDR2 SASEGT. V shed 3 bases and J 3 bases; nucleotides not matched to a gene: 8. This CDR3 spans 16 amino acids. CDR3 DNA sequence: TGTGCCAGCAGTGAGGTTCACGGGACTAACTACAATGAGCAGTTCTTC. Translating it yields CASSEVHGTNYNEQFF.

The genes are TRBV14 and TRBJ2-3; 14 bases agree with TRBD2. Germline values: CDR1 SGHDN, CDR2 FVKESK. Losses at the gene ends were 4 bases for V and 4 bases for J; bases not matched to a gene: 4. The CDR3 runs 16 residues. CDR3 in DNA: TGTGCCAGCAGCCCAGGACTAGCGGGGGGTGCAGATACGCAGTATTTT. Protein product: CASSPGLAGGADTQYF. Full variable domain (remainder filled in from reference TRBV14 and TRBJ2-3): EAGVTQFPSHSVIEKGQTVTLRCDPISGHDNLYWYRRVMGKEIKFLLHFVKESKQDESGMPNNRFLAERTGGTYSTLKVQPAELEDSGVYFCASSPGLAGGADTQYFGPGTRLTVL.